This entry is about one TCR beta chain. The antigen is unknown. Sequencing was performed with immunoSEQ multiplex PCR; in TCRdb, only in-frame clones are kept and a portion is missing. The sample records about 390,000 clones, around 92% being singletons. V dropped 8 bases and J dropped 1 base, with 7 bases sitting between them. Germline V gene sequence: CDR1 SGHTA, CDR2 FQGNSA. The CDR3 runs 12 residues. Sample treatment: over 15 received Ad26.COV2.S at low or high dose, single or two shots; about 5 received placebo; per-sample allocation not given. Vaccine and placebo recipients were sampled on day 63 after the first injection. Boston supplied an adult donor aged 18-55 years. This record comes from a study of Ad26.COV2.S vaccination and SARS-CoV-2 variants. As for the study in general: The vaccine Ad26.COV2.S was put into the muscle once, or twice with 56 days between. The study's findings and limits: It was vaccine recipients, not placebo recipients, who had the higher spike-specific TCR breadth.

The specimen comprised peripheral blood, sampled in a trial of Ad26.COV2.S vaccine versus placebo. V and J are TRBV7-2 and TRBJ2-3, with D hard to call. The source of this sequence is a person aged 18-60 years who received the Ad26.COV2.S COVID-19 vaccine or a placebo. The CDR3 nucleotides are TGTGCCAGCCGCCGGGGCACAGATACGCAGTATTTT. Protein sequence: CASRRGTDTQYF.